This T cell receptor beta chain was captured in a study of shared clonotypes between healthy human individuals. Free of recent acute infections or vaccinations, the donors were healthy HIV-negative adults. The study drew all its donors from Caucasian adults living in Nashville, Tennessee. Original data processing: Filtering of immunoSEQ junctional sequences could not match full-length read filtering. TCRdb's copy holds only in-frame clones and misses some; the assay was immunoSEQ multiplex PCR. That table furnishes V, J and clone size, whereas the DNA furnished D and trimming. This table has about 450,000 clones, 79% appearing once. V lost 4 bases, J lost 2 bases, and 17 bases lay in between. The CDR3 spans 16 residues. CDR1 is SGHNT, CDR2 YYREEE, per germline (reference sequence).

The source is a woman aged 40 to 49 in good health. Some clones in this sample may be carry-over from other donors' samples. Input material: PBMCs. The chain combines TRBV5-4 with TRBJ2-3, with a possible D match to TRBD2 (6 bases). In DNA form, the CDR3 reads TGTGCCAGCAGCGCATCGGCTAGCGAGTACACAGATACGCAGTATTTT. Protein: CASSASASEYTDTQYF.